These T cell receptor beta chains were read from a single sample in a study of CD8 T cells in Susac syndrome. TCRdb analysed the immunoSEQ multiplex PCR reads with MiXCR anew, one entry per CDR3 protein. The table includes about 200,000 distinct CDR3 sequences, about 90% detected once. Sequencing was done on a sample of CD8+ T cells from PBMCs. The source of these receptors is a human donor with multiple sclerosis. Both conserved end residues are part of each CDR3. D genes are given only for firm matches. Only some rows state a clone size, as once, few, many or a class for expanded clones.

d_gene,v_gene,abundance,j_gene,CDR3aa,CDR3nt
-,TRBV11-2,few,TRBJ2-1,CASSLDPSSYNEQFF,TGTGCCAGCAGCTTAGATCCTAGCTCCTACAATGAGCAGTTCTTC
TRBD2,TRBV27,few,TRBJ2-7,CASRAGGYEQYF,TGTGCCAGCAGAGCGGGAGGATACGAGCAGTACTTC
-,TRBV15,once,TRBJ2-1,CATSRSDKTYNEQFF,TGTGCCACCAGCAGGTCGGACAAAACCTACAATGAGCAGTTCTTC
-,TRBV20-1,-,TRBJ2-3,CSARPPGLRADTQYF,TGCAGTGCTAGACCTCCGGGACTCCGCGCAGATACGCAGTATTTT
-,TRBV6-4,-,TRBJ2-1,CASSDSERGEQFF,TGTGCCAGCAGTGACTCAGAACGGGGTGAGCAGTTCTTC
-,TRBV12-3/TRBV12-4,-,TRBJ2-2,CASTLGVPGELFF,TGTGCCAGCACCCTGGGGGTGCCCGGGGAGCTGTTTTTT
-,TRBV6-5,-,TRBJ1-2,CASSYLPGTNYGYTF,TGTGCCAGCAGTTATCTACCCGGAACTAACTATGGCTACACCTTC
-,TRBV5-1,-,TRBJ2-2,CASKGSWGNTGELFF,TGCGCCAGCAAGGGGTCTTGGGGGAACACCGGGGAGCTGTTTTTT
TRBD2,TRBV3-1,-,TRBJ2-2,CASSQAHSGSHTGELFF,TGTGCCAGCAGCCAAGCTCATAGCGGGAGTCACACCGGGGAGCTGTTTTTT
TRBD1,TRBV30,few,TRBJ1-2,CAWSVDRGPSNGYTF,TGTGCCTGGAGTGTCGACAGGGGGCCCAGTAATGGCTACACCTTC
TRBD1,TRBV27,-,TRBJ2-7,CASSLSTGNSYEQYF,TGTGCCAGCAGTTTATCGACAGGGAACTCCTACGAGCAGTACTTC
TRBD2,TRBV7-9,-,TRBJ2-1,CASSSISTSIGEQFF,TGTGCCAGCAGCTCCATATCGACTAGCATCGGTGAGCAGTTCTTC
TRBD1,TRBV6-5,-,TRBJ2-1,CASSYSQGAMSSYNEQFF,TGTGCCAGCAGTTACTCGCAGGGGGCCATGAGCTCCTACAATGAGCAGTTCTTC
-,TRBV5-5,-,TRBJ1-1,CASSLELNPEAFF,TGTGCCAGCAGCTTGGAGCTTAATCCTGAAGCTTTCTTT
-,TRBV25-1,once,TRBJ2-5,CASSDKLLTETQYF,TGTGCCAGCAGTGATAAGTTACTAACAGAGACCCAGTACTTC
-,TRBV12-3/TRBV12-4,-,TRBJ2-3,CASSFWGRSSTDTQYF,TGTGCCAGCAGTTTTTGGGGCAGGTCAAGCACAGATACGCAGTATTTT
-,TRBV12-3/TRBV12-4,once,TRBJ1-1,CASSPTDDTEVFF,TGTGCCAGCAGCCCGACGGACGACACTGAAGTTTTCTTT
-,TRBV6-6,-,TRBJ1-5,CASSYELGRHQPQHF,TGTGCCAGCAGTTACGAGTTGGGGCGGCATCAGCCCCAGCATTTT
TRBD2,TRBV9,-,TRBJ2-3,CASSAPLAGPGDTQYF,TGTGCCAGCAGCGCGCCGCTAGCGGGGCCTGGCGATACGCAGTATTTT
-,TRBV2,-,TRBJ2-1,CASSEAVGGHREQFF,TGTGCCAGCAGTGAAGCGGTAGGAGGACACCGGGAGCAGTTCTTC
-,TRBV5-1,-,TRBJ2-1,CASSLVVDEQFF,TGCGCCAGCAGCTTGGTGGTTGATGAGCAGTTCTTC
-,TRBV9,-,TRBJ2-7,CASSDVTSNEQYF,TGTGCCAGCAGCGATGTTACTAGCAACGAGCAGTACTTC
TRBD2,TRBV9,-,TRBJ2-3,CASSPGDSLAGSADTQYF,TGTGCCAGCAGTCCCGGGGATTCACTAGCGGGGTCGGCAGATACGCAGTATTTT
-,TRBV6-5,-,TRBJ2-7,CASRGASYEQYF,TGTGCCAGCAGAGGGGCCAGCTACGAGCAGTACTTC
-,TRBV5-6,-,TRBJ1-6,CASSFSTVRWGSSYNSPLHF,TGTGCCAGCAGCTTTTCCACAGTTCGTTGGGGAAGCTCCTATAATTCACCCCTCCACTTT
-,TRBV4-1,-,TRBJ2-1,CASSQTGRGGLDNEQFF,TGCGCCAGCAGCCAAACTGGGCGGGGTGGGTTGGACAATGAGCAGTTCTTC
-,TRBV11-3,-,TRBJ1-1,CASSLARQGFTEAFF,TGTGCCAGCAGCTTGGCCAGGCAAGGGTTTACTGAAGCTTTCTTT
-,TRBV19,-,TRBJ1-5,CASTIPRGGQPQHF,TGTGCCAGTACCATACCCAGGGGAGGTCAGCCCCAGCATTTT
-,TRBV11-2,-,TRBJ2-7,CASSPRPLEPHYEQYF,TGTGCCAGCAGCCCCCGCCCCCTCGAGCCGCACTACGAGCAGTACTTC
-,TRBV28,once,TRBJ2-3,CASSFPLNASTDTQYF,TGTGCCAGCAGTTTCCCGCTGAACGCTAGCACAGATACGCAGTATTTT
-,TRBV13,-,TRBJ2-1,CASSQLLGSDNEQFF,TGTGCCAGCAGCCAACTGCTGGGGAGCGACAATGAGCAGTTCTTC
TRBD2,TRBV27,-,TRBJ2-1,CASSYGLSGGNEQFF,TGTGCCAGCAGTTACGGACTAAGCGGGGGCAATGAGCAGTTCTTC
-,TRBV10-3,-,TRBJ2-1,CAISDWGNEQFF,TGTGCCATCAGTGACTGGGGCAATGAGCAGTTCTTC
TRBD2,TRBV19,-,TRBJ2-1,CASSVGLAGANEQFF,TGTGCCAGTAGTGTGGGACTAGCGGGAGCAAATGAGCAGTTCTTC
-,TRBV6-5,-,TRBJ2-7,CASSYEVFSYEQYF,TGTGCCAGCAGTTACGAGGTTTTTTCCTACGAGCAGTACTTC
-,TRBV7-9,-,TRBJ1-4,CASSSDGGPVEKLFF,TGTGCCAGCAGCAGCGATGGGGGACCCGTTGAAAAACTGTTTTTT
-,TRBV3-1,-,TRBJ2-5,CASSQVWPPQETQYF,TGTGCCAGCAGCCAAGTTTGGCCTCCCCAAGAGACCCAGTACTTC
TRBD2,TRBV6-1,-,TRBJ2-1,CASSISTGLAENEQFF,TGTGCCAGCAGTATTTCTACGGGACTAGCGGAAAATGAGCAGTTCTTC
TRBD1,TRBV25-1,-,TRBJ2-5,CASSEGTGTGETQYF,TGTGCCAGCAGTGAAGGGACAGGAACGGGGGAGACCCAGTACTTC
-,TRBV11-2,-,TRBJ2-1,CASSLAVYEQFF,TGTGCCAGCAGCTTAGCGGTATATGAGCAGTTCTTC
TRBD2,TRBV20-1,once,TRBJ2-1,CSASISSGGNNEQFF,TGCAGTGCTAGTATTAGTAGCGGGGGGAACAATGAGCAGTTCTTC
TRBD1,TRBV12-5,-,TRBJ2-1,CASGRGYNEQFF,TGTGCTAGTGGCAGGGGGTACAATGAGCAGTTCTTC
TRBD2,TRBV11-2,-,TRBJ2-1,CASSDPGLKGNEQFF,TGTGCCAGCAGCGACCCGGGACTAAAAGGTAATGAGCAGTTCTTC
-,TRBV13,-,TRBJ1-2,CASSPPGRVDGYTF,TGTGCCAGCAGCCCCCCCGGCAGGGTGGATGGCTACACCTTC
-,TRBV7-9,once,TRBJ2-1,CASSPPRGEQFF,TGTGCCAGCAGCCCCCCGCGGGGTGAGCAGTTCTTC